A selection of T cell receptor beta chains follows, all from one sample in a study of graft-versus-host responses after intestinal transplantation. Sequencing used immunoSEQ multiplex PCR; TCRdb keeps in-frame clones, though not all of them. The sample records fewer than 95,000 clones, approximately 94% being singletons. Their antigens are not known. This specimen consisted of unstimulated CD8+ T cells sorted from spleen or lymph node cells, obtained before intestinal transplant. The receptors were gathered from a human donor who received an intestinal transplant. Both conserved end residues are part of each CDR3. A D gene is named only where the DNA matches it firmly. A clone size is listed for some rows: how often the clone was seen (once, few, many), or a class if it is expanded.

abundance: .; v_gene: TRBV4-3; j_gene: TRBJ1-2; d_gene: .; CDR3aa: CASSQARDSLYGYTF; CDR3nt: TGCGCCAGCAGCCAAGCCAGGGATTCCCTCTATGGCTACACCTTC
abundance: .; v_gene: TRBV23-1; j_gene: TRBJ1-4; d_gene: .; CDR3aa: CASSQRQGGEKLFF; CDR3nt: TGCGCCAGCAGTCAGAGGCAGGGCGGCGAAAAACTGTTTTTT
abundance: .; v_gene: TRBV25-1; j_gene: TRBJ1-2; d_gene: TRBD1; CDR3aa: CASRATGGHYGYTF; CDR3nt: TGTGCCAGCAGGGCCACAGGGGGCCACTATGGCTACACCTTC
abundance: .; v_gene: TRBV5-4; j_gene: TRBJ2-1; d_gene: TRBD2; CDR3aa: CASSGGATGLAGGYNEQFF; CDR3nt: TGTGCCAGCAGCGGGGGGGCGACAGGACTAGCGGGGGGATACAATGAGCAGTTCTTC
abundance: .; v_gene: TRBV9; j_gene: TRBJ2-3; d_gene: TRBD2; CDR3aa: CASSVELAVTDTQYF; CDR3nt: TGTGCCAGCAGCGTAGAACTAGCGGTGACAGATACGCAGTATTTT
abundance: .; v_gene: TRBV11-3; j_gene: TRBJ1-1; d_gene: TRBD1; CDR3aa: CASSSQQGVNTEAFF; CDR3nt: TGTGCCAGCAGCTCCCAACAGGGGGTGAACACTGAAGCTTTCTTT
abundance: .; v_gene: TRBV5-1; j_gene: TRBJ1-5; d_gene: .; CDR3aa: CASSLGGISQPQHF; CDR3nt: TGCGCCAGCAGCTTGGGCGGGATTTCTCAGCCCCAGCATTTT
abundance: once; v_gene: TRBV5-6; j_gene: TRBJ2-5; d_gene: .; CDR3aa: CASSAIQAETQYF; CDR3nt: TGTGCCAGCAGCGCCATACAGGCTGAGACCCAGTACTTC
abundance: .; v_gene: TRBV4-1; j_gene: TRBJ2-5; d_gene: .; CDR3aa: CASSLRQGSQETQYF; CDR3nt: TGCGCCAGCAGCCTTAGGCAGGGGAGTCAAGAGACCCAGTACTTC
abundance: .; v_gene: TRBV30; j_gene: TRBJ1-1; d_gene: TRBD1; CDR3aa: CAWTGGMNTEAFF; CDR3nt: TGTGCCTGGACAGGGGGCATGAACACTGAAGCTTTCTTT
abundance: once; v_gene: TRBV4-3; j_gene: TRBJ2-7; d_gene: .; CDR3aa: CASSQERGIPYEQYF; CDR3nt: TGCGCCAGCAGCCAAGAGAGGGGGATCCCATACGAGCAGTACTTC
abundance: .; v_gene: TRBV4-3; j_gene: TRBJ2-7; d_gene: .; CDR3aa: CASSQGDSATYEQYF; CDR3nt: TGCGCCAGCAGCCAAGGAGACTCCGCCACCTACGAGCAGTACTTC
abundance: .; v_gene: TRBV5-6; j_gene: TRBJ1-2; d_gene: .; CDR3aa: CASSLGTGVGYTF; CDR3nt: TGTGCCAGCAGCTTGGGGACCGGGGTCGGCTACACCTTC
abundance: once; v_gene: TRBV4-3; j_gene: TRBJ2-3; d_gene: TRBD2; CDR3aa: CASSQGLAGLTDTQYF; CDR3nt: TGCGCCAGCAGCCAAGGGTTAGCGGGGCTCACAGATACGCAGTATTTT
abundance: .; v_gene: TRBV5-1; j_gene: TRBJ1-1; d_gene: .; CDR3aa: CASSRAPMNTEAFF; CDR3nt: TGCGCCAGCAGCCGAGCCCCTATGAACACTGAAGCTTTCTTT
abundance: .; v_gene: TRBV27; j_gene: TRBJ2-3; d_gene: TRBD1; CDR3aa: CASSLSIQGSTDTQYF; CDR3nt: TGTGCCAGCAGTTTATCGATACAGGGGAGCACAGATACGCAGTATTTT
abundance: once; v_gene: TRBV27; j_gene: TRBJ1-6; d_gene: TRBD1; CDR3aa: CASSLGQGVNSPLHF; CDR3nt: TGTGCCAGCAGTTTAGGACAGGGCGTAAATTCACCCCTCCACTTT
abundance: .; v_gene: TRBV5-1; j_gene: TRBJ2-1; d_gene: TRBD1; CDR3aa: CASSAGTGGSGNEQFF; CDR3nt: TGCGCCAGCAGCGCCGGGACAGGGGGGTCGGGCAATGAGCAGTTCTTC
abundance: .; v_gene: TRBV27; j_gene: TRBJ2-7; d_gene: .; CDR3aa: CASSPPSGKDYEQYF; CDR3nt: TGTGCCAGCAGCCCCCCGAGCGGTAAAGACTACGAGCAGTACTTC
abundance: .; v_gene: TRBV29-1; j_gene: TRBJ2-1; d_gene: TRBD2; CDR3aa: CSVETLAGAYNEQFF; CDR3nt: TGCAGCGTTGAGACACTAGCGGGGGCCTACAATGAGCAGTTCTTC
abundance: .; v_gene: TRBV7-6; j_gene: TRBJ2-7; d_gene: TRBD1; CDR3aa: CASSLGQGSGEQYF; CDR3nt: TGTGCCAGCAGCTTAGGACAGGGTTCGGGCGAGCAGTACTTC
abundance: .; v_gene: TRBV28; j_gene: TRBJ1-1; d_gene: TRBD1; CDR3aa: CASTPGTGLESETEAFF; CDR3nt: TGTGCCAGCACCCCCGGGACAGGGTTGGAAAGTGAGACTGAAGCTTTCTTT
abundance: .; v_gene: TRBV25-1; j_gene: TRBJ2-1; d_gene: .; CDR3aa: CASTLGGPYNEQFF; CDR3nt: TGTGCCAGCACCCTCGGGGGGCCCTACAATGAGCAGTTCTTC
abundance: .; v_gene: TRBV7-9; j_gene: TRBJ1-1; d_gene: .; CDR3aa: CASRTTMGVGTEAFF; CDR3nt: TGTGCCAGCAGGACAACCATGGGAGTGGGCACTGAAGCTTTCTTT
abundance: .; v_gene: TRBV29-1; j_gene: TRBJ1-2; d_gene: TRBD1; CDR3aa: CSVAGTGYGYTF; CDR3nt: TGCAGCGTTGCCGGGACAGGATATGGCTACACCTTC
abundance: .; v_gene: TRBV2; j_gene: TRBJ2-2; d_gene: .; CDR3aa: CASRGLPRDTGELFF; CDR3nt: TGTGCCAGCAGAGGGCTACCCAGGGACACCGGGGAGCTGTTTTTT
abundance: .; v_gene: TRBV19; j_gene: TRBJ1-5; d_gene: .; CDR3aa: CAGGGNQPQHF; CDR3nt: TGTGCGGGAGGAGGTAATCAGCCCCAGCATTTT
abundance: .; v_gene: TRBV27; j_gene: TRBJ1-4; d_gene: TRBD1; CDR3aa: CASSLTGANEKLFF; CDR3nt: TGTGCCAGCAGTTTGACAGGGGCTAATGAAAAACTGTTTTTT
abundance: .; v_gene: TRBV13; j_gene: TRBJ2-7; d_gene: .; CDR3aa: CASGGSLASYEQYF; CDR3nt: TGTGCCAGCGGGGGGTCCCTAGCGTCCTACGAGCAGTACTTC
abundance: .; v_gene: TRBV6-1; j_gene: TRBJ2-1; d_gene: .; CDR3aa: CASTSYSDEQFF; CDR3nt: TGTGCCAGCACCTCTTACTCCGATGAGCAGTTCTTC
abundance: .; v_gene: TRBV5-6; j_gene: TRBJ2-7; d_gene: TRBD1; CDR3aa: CASSFGAGGYEQYF; CDR3nt: TGTGCCAGCAGCTTTGGGGCAGGGGGCTACGAGCAGTACTTC
abundance: .; v_gene: TRBV4-1; j_gene: TRBJ1-5; d_gene: .; CDR3aa: CASSQVQAPEDQPQHF; CDR3nt: TGCGCCAGCAGCCAAGTTCAGGCTCCGGAGGATCAGCCCCAGCATTTT
abundance: .; v_gene: TRBV27; j_gene: TRBJ1-2; d_gene: TRBD1; CDR3aa: CASRLGGARDYGYTF; CDR3nt: TGTGCCAGCAGATTAGGGGGCGCCCGGGACTATGGCTACACCTTC
abundance: .; v_gene: TRBV11-3; j_gene: TRBJ2-2; d_gene: .; CDR3aa: CASSSWGEESSGELFF; CDR3nt: TGTGCCAGCAGCTCTTGGGGGGAAGAGTCTAGCGGGGAGCTGTTTTTT
abundance: .; v_gene: TRBV5-1; j_gene: TRBJ2-7; d_gene: .; CDR3aa: CASMDSSWSEQYF; CDR3nt: TGCGCCAGCATGGACAGCTCCTGGAGCGAGCAGTACTTC
abundance: .; v_gene: TRBV19; j_gene: TRBJ1-1; d_gene: .; CDR3aa: CASSPDFVDQTNTEAFF; CDR3nt: TGTGCCAGTAGTCCGGACTTCGTGGATCAAACGAACACTGAAGCTTTCTTT
abundance: once; v_gene: TRBV27; j_gene: TRBJ2-2; d_gene: TRBD2; CDR3aa: CASSPGRGGAGELFF; CDR3nt: TGTGCCAGCAGTCCAGGGAGGGGCGGCGCCGGGGAGCTGTTTTTT